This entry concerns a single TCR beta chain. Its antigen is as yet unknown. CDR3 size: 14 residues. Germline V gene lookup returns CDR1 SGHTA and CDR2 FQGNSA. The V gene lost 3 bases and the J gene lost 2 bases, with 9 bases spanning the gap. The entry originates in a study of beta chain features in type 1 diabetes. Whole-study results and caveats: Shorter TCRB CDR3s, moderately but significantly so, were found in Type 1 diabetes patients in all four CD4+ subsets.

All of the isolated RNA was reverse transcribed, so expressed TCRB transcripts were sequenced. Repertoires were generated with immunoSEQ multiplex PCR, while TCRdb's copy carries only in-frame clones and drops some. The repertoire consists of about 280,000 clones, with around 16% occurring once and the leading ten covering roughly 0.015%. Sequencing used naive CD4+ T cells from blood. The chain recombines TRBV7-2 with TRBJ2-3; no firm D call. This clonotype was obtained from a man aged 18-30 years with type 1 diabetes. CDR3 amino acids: CASSFNRNTDTQYF. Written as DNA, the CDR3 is TGTGCCAGCAGCTTTAACAGAAACACAGATACGCAGTATTTT.